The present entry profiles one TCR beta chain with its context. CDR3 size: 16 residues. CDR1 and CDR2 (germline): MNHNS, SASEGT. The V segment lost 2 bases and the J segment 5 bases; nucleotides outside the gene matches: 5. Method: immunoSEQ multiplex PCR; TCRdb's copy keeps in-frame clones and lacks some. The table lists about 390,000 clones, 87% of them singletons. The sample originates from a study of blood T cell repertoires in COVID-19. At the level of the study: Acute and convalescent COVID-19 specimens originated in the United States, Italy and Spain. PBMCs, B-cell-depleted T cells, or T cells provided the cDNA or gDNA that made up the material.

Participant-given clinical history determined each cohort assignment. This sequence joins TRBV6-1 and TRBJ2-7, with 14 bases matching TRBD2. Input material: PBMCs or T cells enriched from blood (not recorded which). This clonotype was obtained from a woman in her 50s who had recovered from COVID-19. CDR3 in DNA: TGTGCCAGCAGTGAAAGACTAGCGGGGGGGCTTCACGAGCAGTACTTC. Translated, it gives CASSERLAGGLHEQYF.